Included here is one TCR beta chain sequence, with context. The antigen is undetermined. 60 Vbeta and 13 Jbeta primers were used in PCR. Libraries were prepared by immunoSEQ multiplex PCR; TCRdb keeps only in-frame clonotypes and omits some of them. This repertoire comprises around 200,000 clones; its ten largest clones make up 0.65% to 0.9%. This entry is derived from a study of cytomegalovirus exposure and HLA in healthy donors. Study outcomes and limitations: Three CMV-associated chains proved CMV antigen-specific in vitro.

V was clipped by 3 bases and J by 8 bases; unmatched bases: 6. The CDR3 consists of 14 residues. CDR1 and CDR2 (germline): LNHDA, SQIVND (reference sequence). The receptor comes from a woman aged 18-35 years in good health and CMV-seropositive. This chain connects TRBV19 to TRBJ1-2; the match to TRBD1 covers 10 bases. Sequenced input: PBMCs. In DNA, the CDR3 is TGTGCCAGTAGTATTCCGGGACAGGGGTTCGGCTACACCTTC. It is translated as CASSIPGQGFGYTF.